Shown below are 19 T cell receptor beta chains from a single sample sequenced in a study of blood T cells in healthy people across ages. A sample-barcoded 5' primer and a J-beta primer mix were used in a second PCR of roughly 7 to 11 cycles. TCRdb re-called the 5' RACE reads with MiXCR, one entry per CDR3 protein. The table includes 500,000 to 650,000 distinct CDR3 sequences, about a quarter detected once. The same data also went into a second study, on T cells of mothers and their children.

Source material: blood. The origin of the receptors is a boy aged 2-15 years in good health.

The chain couples TRBV9 to TRBJ2-1, with 14 bases identical to TRBD2. The V gene end was trimmed by 4 bases and the J gene end by 9 bases; junction bases not matched to a gene: 6. CDR1 and CDR2 from the germline V gene are SGDLS and YYNGEE. This CDR3 has 15 amino acids. The DNA for the CDR3 is TGTGCCAGCAGCCCAGGACTAGCGGGAGGACCTGAGCAGTTCTTC. Its protein product is CASSPGLAGGPEQFF. Drawing the rest from reference TRBV9 and TRBJ2-1, the complete variable domain is DSGVTQTPKHLITATGQRVTLRCSPRSGDLSVYWYQQSLDQGLQFLIQYYNGEERAKGNILERFSAQQFPDLHSELNLSSLELGDSALYFCASSPGLAGGPEQFFGPGTRLTVL.

Many counts were recorded for this clonotype. The chain is built from TRBV7-6 and TRBJ1-1; D may be TRBD1 (5 bases). Germline CDR1 SGHVS, CDR2 FNYEAQ. V was shortened by 5 bases and J by 2 bases, with 21 bases between the two germline ends. CDR3 length: 17 residues. CDR3 sequence reads: CASSPKAGGVKNTEAFF. The CDR3 nucleotides read TGTGCCAGCAGCCCAAAGGCGGGAGGGGTCAAAAACACTGAAGCTTTCTTT.

The chain employs TRBV6-5 and TRBJ1-4; D is unresolved. V was shortened by 3 bases and J by 3 bases, with 11 bases between the two germline ends. The CDR3 is 15 amino acids. CDR1 and CDR2 from the germline V gene are MNHEY and SVGAGI. CDR3 sequence (DNA): TGTGCCAGCAGTTATGAAGGGAGGGCTAATGAAAAACTGTTTTTT. Translated: CASSYEGRANEKLFF.

The chain is built from TRBV7-8 and TRBJ2-1; D is possibly TRBD1 or TRBD2 (5 bases each). The V gene's germline CDR1 is SGHVS and CDR2 FQNEAQ. The CDR3 sequence is 15 residues long. Between the trimmed V and J ends, which lost 2 bases and 4 bases, there was a span of 12 bases. In nucleotides, the CDR3 is TGTGCCAGCAGCTTACCGGGGCAGGAGTACAATGAGCAGTTCTTC. Translated: CASSLPGQEYNEQFF.

The V call is TRBV20-1, the J call TRBJ2-2; D is unresolved. The length of the CDR3 is 12 residues. Trimming shortened V by 2 bases and J by 3 bases, and 4 bases separated the two germline ends. Germline CDR1 DFQATT, CDR2 SNEGSKA (reference sequence). CDR3: CSARIYTGELFF. CDR3 nucleotides: TGCAGTGCTAGAATTTACACCGGGGAGCTGTTTTTT.

J is TRBJ2-7 and V is TRBV6-2 or TRBV6-3; 10 nucleotides line up with TRBD2. Germline trimming cut 2 bases from V and 3 bases from J; bases unmatched to any gene: 10. Germline CDR1 MNHEY, CDR2 SVGEGT. The CDR3 contains 17 residues. The CDR3 region has the DNA TGTGCCAGCAGTTACGGGGGGGCTAGCGGGAGCGACTACGAGCAGTACTTC. Protein sequence: CASSYGGASGSDYEQYF.

This sequence joins TRBV12-5 and TRBJ2-5; unclear D gene. Germline CDR1 is LGHNT and CDR2 is FRNRAP. CDR3 size: 15 residues. Between the trimmed V and J ends, which lost 1 base and 5 bases, there was a span of 14 bases. The CDR3, as DNA: TGTGCTAGTGGTTTGGGCCGTACAGAAACGGAGACCCAGTACTTC. Translated: CASGLGRTETETQYF.

This clonotype was seen only a few times. The chain joins TRBV5-1 to TRBJ1-4; D is unclear. The V end lost 4 bases, the J end lost 3 bases, and 16 bases lay between the germline ends. The germline CDR1 and CDR2 sequences are SGHRS and YFSETQ. The CDR3 has 16 amino acids. CDR3: CASSHGRGSSNEKLFF. CDR3 sequence (DNA): TGCGCCAGCAGCCACGGGCGGGGATCGTCTAATGAAAAACTGTTTTTT.

The chain recombines TRBV10-3 with TRBJ2-5; 11 bases match TRBD1. TRBJ2-7 explains the end of the DNA better; the J call may be wrong. This CDR3 comprises 14 residues. The germline V gene encodes CDR1 ENHRY and CDR2 SYGVKD. The CDR3 region is CAISPDRGPYEQYF. The CDR3 DNA reads as TGTGCCATCAGTCCGGACAGGGGGCCTTACGAGCAGTACTTC.

The rearrangement uses TRBV7-2 and TRBJ1-1; perhaps TRBD1 as D (5 bases). CDR1 SGHTA and CDR2 FQGNSA come from the germline V gene. CDR3 length: 15 residues. Deletions cut 3 bases from V and 4 bases from J, with 15 bases between. This chain's CDR3 is CASSFGALFGTEAFF. In DNA form, the CDR3 reads TGTGCCAGCAGCTTCGGGGCGCTATTTGGCACTGAAGCTTTCTTT. The full variable domain, its missing parts supplied by reference TRBV7-2 and TRBJ1-1, is GAGVSQSPSNKVTEKGKDVELRCDPISGHTALYWYRQSLGQGLEFLIYFQGNSAPDKSGLPSDRFSAERTGGSVSTLTIQRTQQEDSAVYLCASSFGALFGTEAFFGQGTRLTVV.

V gene TRBV7-8 combines with J gene TRBJ2-3, with 9 nucleotides matching TRBD2. CDR3 size: 15 residues. The ends lost 2 bases at V and 7 bases at J; junction bases unmatched: 7. The germline V gene encodes CDR1 SGHVS and CDR2 FQNEAQ. The CDR3 sequence: CASSLRTSVSNTQYF. In DNA form, the CDR3 reads TGTGCCAGCAGCTTAAGGACTAGCGTTTCAAATACGCAGTATTTT.

The chain joins TRBV7-9 to TRBJ2-5; D gene ambiguous. The J call is doubtful: the DNA matches TRBJ2-7 better. The CDR3 covers 15 residues. Germline V CDR1 and CDR2: SEHNR, FQNEAQ (reference sequence). DNA of the CDR3: TGTGCCAGCAGCTTAGCTCAGGACGCATACTACGAGCAGTACTTC. Protein sequence: CASSLAQDAYYEQYF.

Only a few counts were recorded for this clonotype. V usage is TRBV12-3 or TRBV12-4 and J usage is TRBJ1-1; 7 bases align to TRBD1. With 3 bases clipped from V and 4 bases from J, the junction kept 5 bases outside the gene matches. The CDR3 extends over 14 amino acids. The CDR3 DNA is TGTGCCAGCAGTTTGACAGGGAAGGCCACTGAAGCTTTCTTT. This sequence encodes CASSLTGKATEAFF.

The chain carries TRBV21-1 and TRBJ2-7; the listed D gene, TRBD1, was not tested against the DNA. TRBV21-1 is a listed pseudogene. This CDR3 spans 20 amino acids. The CDR3 reads CASSKRRGSTLRWPSYEQYF. The CDR3 DNA sequence: TGTGCCAGCAGCAAAAGGAGGGGGTCAACTCTTCGCTGGCCCTCCTACGAGCAGTACTTC.

This clonotype turned up a few times. The gene calls are TRBV7-2 and TRBJ1-5; D call uncertain. The CDR3 sequence is 14 residues long. From germline, CDR1 is SGHTA and CDR2 FQGNSA. The V gene lost 5 bases and the J gene lost 7 bases, with 15 bases spanning the gap. In DNA, the CDR3 is TGTGCCAGCAGCCCAACCTCCGTGGGACAGCCCCAGCATTTT. Translation: CASSPTSVGQPQHF.

CDR3: CSARGNTIYF. CDR3 DNA sequence: TGCAGTGCTAGAGGAAACACCATATATTTT. The chain recombines TRBV20-1 with TRBJ1-3, with no clear D. Germline CDR1 reads DFQATT; CDR2 reads SNEGSKA (reference sequence). The V and J ends lost 1 base and 5 bases respectively, with 0 bases between them. The CDR3 spans 10 residues.

This clonotype was observed a handful of times. V gene TRBV5-5 combines with J gene TRBJ2-2; D is unclear. The V end was cut by 0 bases, the J end by 3 bases, with 12 bases between. Germline assignment: CDR1 SGHKS and CDR2 YYEKEE (reference sequence). The CDR3 totals 16 residues. As DNA, the CDR3 is TGTGCCAGCAGCTTGGCGGTGGCAGGATACACCGGGGAGCTGTTTTTT. Its protein product is CASSLAVAGYTGELFF.

The chain recombines TRBV27 with TRBJ2-1; D uncertain. From germline, CDR1 is MNHEY and CDR2 SMNVEV (reference sequence). The CDR3 runs 13 residues. Trimming pared 6 bases from V and 7 bases from J, leaving 13 bases between. The DNA of the CDR3 is TGTGCCAGCAGGTCGGGTCAGCCGAATGAGCAGTTCTTC. The encoded protein is CASRSGQPNEQFF.

This clonotype was counted between two and nine times. The genes are TRBV4-1 and TRBJ2-5; 12 bases agree with TRBD2. The better agreement between TRBJ2-7 and the DNA end casts doubt on the J call. The germline gives CDR1 MGHRA, CDR2 YSYEKL. This CDR3 contains 14 residues. The CDR3 loop is CASSQASGRAEQYF. CDR3 bases: TGCGCCAGCAGCCAAGCTAGCGGGAGGGCCGAGCAGTACTTC.